This T cell receptor (beta chain) was sequenced during a study of blood T cells in healthy people across ages. Study findings and constraints: Per million T cells, TCR beta diversity dropped roughly linearly as age increased.

This clonotype was observed many times. Its antigen is not known. Primed by a sample-barcoded 5' primer and a J-beta primer mix, a second PCR proceeded for about 6 to 12 cycles. One entry per CDR3 protein, called by TCRdb with MiXCR from the 5' RACE reads. The sample records around 870,000 distinct CDR3 sequences, around 26% being singletons. This CDR3 is 14 amino acids long. V gave up 7 bases and J gave up 2 bases, with 18 bases separating them. Germline V lookup: CDR1 DFQATT, CDR2 SNEGSKA (reference sequence). The chain links TRBV20-1 to TRBJ2-7, with D possibly being TRBD1 or TRBD2 (6 bases each). This sequence was found in a woman of 80 years or more in good health. The specimen was blood. The CDR3 bases are TGCAGTGTATCGAGAGGGGGGAGTCCCTACGAGCAGTACTTC. Amino acids: CSVSRGGSPYEQYF.